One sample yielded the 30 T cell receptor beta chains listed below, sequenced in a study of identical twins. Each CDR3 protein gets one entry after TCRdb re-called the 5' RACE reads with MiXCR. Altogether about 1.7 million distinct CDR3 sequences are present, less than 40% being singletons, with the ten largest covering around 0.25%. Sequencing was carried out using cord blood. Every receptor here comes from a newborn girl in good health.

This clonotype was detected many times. The CDR3 sequence: CSVEGLSSYEQYF. CDR3 DNA: TGCAGCGTTGAAGGGTTGAGCTCCTACGAGCAGTACTTC. This rearrangement joins TRBV29-1 to TRBJ2-7; D not resolved. The CDR3 spans 13 residues. V lost 1 base, J lost 0 bases, and 7 bases lay in between. Germline V lookup: CDR1 SQVTM, CDR2 ANQGSEA.

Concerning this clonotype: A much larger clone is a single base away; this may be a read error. CDR3 nucleotide sequence: TGTGCCAGCAGCCCCTTCGGGGAGACCCAGTACTTC. Encoded protein: CASSPFGETQYF. The chain couples TRBV3-1 to TRBJ2-7; D gene uncertain. The J call is in doubt because the DNA end fits TRBJ2-5 better. CDR3 length: 12 amino acids. Germline V gives CDR1 LGHDT, CDR2 YNNKEL (reference sequence).

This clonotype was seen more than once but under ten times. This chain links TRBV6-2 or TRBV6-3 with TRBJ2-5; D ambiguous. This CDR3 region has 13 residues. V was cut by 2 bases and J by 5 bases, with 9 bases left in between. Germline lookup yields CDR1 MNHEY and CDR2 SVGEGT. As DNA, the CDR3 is TGTGCCAGCAGTTACGTTTTTGCGGAGACCCAGTACTTC. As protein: CASSYVFAETQYF.

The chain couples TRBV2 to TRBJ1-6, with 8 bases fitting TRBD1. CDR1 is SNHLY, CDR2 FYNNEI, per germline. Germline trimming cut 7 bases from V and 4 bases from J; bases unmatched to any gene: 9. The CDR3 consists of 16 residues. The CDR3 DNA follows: TGTGCCAGCAATAGGCTCGGGACAGGTTATAATTCACCCCTCCACTTT. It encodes CASNRLGTGYNSPLHF.

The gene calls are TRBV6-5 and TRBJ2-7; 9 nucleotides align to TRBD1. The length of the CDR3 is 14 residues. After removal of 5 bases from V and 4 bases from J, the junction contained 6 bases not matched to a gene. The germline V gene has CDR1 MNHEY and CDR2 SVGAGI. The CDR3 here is CASSISGTGYEQYF. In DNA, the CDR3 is TGTGCCAGCAGTATTTCCGGGACAGGGTACGAGCAGTACTTC.

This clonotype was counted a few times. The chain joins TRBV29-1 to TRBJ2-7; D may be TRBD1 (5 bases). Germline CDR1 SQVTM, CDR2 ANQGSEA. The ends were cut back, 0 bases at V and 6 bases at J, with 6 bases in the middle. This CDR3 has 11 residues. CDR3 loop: CSVEDTGEQYF. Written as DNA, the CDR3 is TGCAGCGTTGAAGATACAGGCGAGCAGTACTTC.

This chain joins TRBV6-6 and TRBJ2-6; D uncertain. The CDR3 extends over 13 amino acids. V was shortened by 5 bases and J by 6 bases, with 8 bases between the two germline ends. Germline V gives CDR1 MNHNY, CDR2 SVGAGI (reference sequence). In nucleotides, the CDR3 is TGTGCCAGCAGTCCCACCGAGGCCAACGTCCTGACTTTC. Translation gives CASSPTEANVLTF.

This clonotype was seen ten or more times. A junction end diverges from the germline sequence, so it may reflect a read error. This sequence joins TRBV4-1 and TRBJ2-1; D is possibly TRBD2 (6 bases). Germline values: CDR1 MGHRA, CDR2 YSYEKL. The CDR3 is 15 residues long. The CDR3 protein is CASSQDRGLYNEQFF. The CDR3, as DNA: TGTGCCAGCAGCCAAGATCGGGGACTGTACAATGAGCAGTTCTTC.

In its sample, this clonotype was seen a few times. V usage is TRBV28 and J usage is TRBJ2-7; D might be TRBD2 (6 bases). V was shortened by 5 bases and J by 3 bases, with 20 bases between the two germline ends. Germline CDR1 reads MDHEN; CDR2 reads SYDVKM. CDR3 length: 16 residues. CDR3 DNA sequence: TGTGCCAGCAGTCCCCCTGGGATAGCGGAAAACTACGAGCAGTACTTC. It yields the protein CASSPPGIAENYEQYF.

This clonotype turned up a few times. The CDR3 protein is CSVEAGNFYRDSWGYTF. Here the CDR3 DNA reads TGCAGCGTTGAAGCTGGTAATTTTTACCGGGACAGTTGGGGCTACACCTTC. The chain couples TRBV29-1 to TRBJ1-2; 7 bases agree with TRBD1. This CDR3 region has 17 residues. Germline CDR1 and CDR2: SQVTM and ANQGSEA. V shed 1 base, J shed 8 bases, and the junction held 19 bases outside the gene matches.

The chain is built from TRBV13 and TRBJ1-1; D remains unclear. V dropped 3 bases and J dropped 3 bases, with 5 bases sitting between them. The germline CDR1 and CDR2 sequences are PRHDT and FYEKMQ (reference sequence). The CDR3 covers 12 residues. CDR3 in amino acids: CASSFPDTEAFF. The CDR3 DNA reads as TGTGCCAGCAGCTTTCCCGACACTGAAGCTTTCTTT.

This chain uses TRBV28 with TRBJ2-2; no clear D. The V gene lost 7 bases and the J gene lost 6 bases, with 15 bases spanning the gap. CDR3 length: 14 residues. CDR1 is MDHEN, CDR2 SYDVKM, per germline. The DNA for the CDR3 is TGTGCCAGCACCACGTTTGCTTCGGCCGGGGAGCTGTTTTTT. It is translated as CASTTFASAGELFF.

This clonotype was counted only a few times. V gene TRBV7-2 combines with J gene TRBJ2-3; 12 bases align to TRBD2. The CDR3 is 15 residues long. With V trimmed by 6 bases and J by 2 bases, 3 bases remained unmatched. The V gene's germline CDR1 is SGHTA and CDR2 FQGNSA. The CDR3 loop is CASRGLAGYTDTQYF. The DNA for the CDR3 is TGTGCCAGCAGAGGACTAGCGGGGTACACAGATACGCAGTATTTT.

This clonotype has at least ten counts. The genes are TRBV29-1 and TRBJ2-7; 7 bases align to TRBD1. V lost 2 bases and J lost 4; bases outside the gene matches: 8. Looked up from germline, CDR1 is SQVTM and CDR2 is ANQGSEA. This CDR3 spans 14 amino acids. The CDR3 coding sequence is TGCAGCGTTGAATCGGGACAGATTATGTACGAGCAGTACTTC. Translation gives CSVESGQIMYEQYF.

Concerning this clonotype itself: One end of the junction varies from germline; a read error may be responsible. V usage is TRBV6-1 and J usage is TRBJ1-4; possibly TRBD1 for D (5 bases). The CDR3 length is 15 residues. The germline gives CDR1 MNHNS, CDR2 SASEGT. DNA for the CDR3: TGTGCCAGCAGTGAAAGAGAGGGGTTCAATGAAGAACTGTTTTTT. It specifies CASSEREGFNEELFF.

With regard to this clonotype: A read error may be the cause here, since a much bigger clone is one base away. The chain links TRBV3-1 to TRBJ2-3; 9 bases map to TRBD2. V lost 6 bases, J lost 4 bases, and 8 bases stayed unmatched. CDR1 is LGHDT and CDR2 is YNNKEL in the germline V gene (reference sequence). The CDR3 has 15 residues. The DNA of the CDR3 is TGTGCCAGCAGTCTTACTAGCGGGCACGCAGATACGCAGTATTTT. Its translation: CASSLTSGHADTQYF.

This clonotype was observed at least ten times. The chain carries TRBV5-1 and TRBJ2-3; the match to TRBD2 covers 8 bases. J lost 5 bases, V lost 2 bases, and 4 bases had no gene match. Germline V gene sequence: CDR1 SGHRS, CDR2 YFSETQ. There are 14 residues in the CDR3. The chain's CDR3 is CASSFSLAGDTQYF. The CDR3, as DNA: TGCGCCAGCAGCTTCTCGCTAGCGGGAGATACGCAGTATTTT.

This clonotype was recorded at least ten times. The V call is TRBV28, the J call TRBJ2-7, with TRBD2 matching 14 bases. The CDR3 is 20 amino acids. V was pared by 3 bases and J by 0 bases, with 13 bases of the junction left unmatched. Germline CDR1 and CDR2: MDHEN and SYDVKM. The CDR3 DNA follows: TGTGCCAGCAGTTTCGGCACCTGGACTAGCGGGAGGACGAGCTCCTACGAGCAGTACTTC. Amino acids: CASSFGTWTSGRTSSYEQYF.

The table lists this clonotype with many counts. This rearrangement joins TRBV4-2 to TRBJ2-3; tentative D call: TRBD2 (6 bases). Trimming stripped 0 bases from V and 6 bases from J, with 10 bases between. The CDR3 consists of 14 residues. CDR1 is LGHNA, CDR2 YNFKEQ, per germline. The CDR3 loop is CASSQEPSDDTQYF. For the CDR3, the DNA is TGTGCCAGCAGCCAAGAACCTAGCGACGATACGCAGTATTTT.

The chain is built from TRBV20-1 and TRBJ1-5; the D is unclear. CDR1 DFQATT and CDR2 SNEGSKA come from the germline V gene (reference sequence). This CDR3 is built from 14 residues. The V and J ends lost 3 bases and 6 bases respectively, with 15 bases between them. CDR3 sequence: CSASSGLGGQPQHF. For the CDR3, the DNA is TGCAGTGCTAGTTCGGGGTTGGGAGGTCAGCCCCAGCATTTT.

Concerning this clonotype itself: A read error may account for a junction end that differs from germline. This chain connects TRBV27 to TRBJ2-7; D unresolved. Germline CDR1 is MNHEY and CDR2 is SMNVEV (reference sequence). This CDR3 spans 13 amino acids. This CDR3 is CASSLPSVYERYF. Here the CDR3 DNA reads TGTGCCAGCAGTTTACCCTCGGTCTACGAGCGGTACTTC.

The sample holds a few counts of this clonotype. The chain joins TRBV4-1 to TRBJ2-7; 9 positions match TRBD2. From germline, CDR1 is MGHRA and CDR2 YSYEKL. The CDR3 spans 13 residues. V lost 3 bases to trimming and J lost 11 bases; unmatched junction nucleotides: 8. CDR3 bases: TGCGCCAGCAGCCAGCCCTTAGCGGGGGAGAAGTACTTC. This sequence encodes CASSQPLAGEKYF.

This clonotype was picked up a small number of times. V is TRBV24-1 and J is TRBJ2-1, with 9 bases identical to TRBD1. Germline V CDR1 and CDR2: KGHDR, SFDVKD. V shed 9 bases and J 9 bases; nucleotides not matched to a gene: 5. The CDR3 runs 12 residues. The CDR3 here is CATSDRGGEQFF. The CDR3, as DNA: TGTGCCACCTCTGACAGGGGGGGTGAGCAGTTCTTC.

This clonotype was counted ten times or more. The CDR3 DNA reads TGTGCCAGCATCCCTCCGTCCGACAGGAAAGAGACCCAGTACTTC. Its protein product is CASIPPSDRKETQYF. This chain connects TRBV7-9 to TRBJ2-5; D is perhaps TRBD1 (6 bases). V was pared by 7 bases and J by 3 bases, with 18 bases between. The CDR3 runs to 15 residues. Germline lookup yields CDR1 SEHNR and CDR2 FQNEAQ (reference sequence).

The DNA for the CDR3 is TGTGCCAGCAGCCTGGGACATGGGGACACTGAAGCTTTCTTT. Residues: CASSLGHGDTEAFF. The V gene is TRBV3-1, the J gene TRBJ1-1, with a tentative D call TRBD1 (6 bases). In germline, CDR1 is LGHDT, CDR2 YNNKEL (reference sequence). V dropped 4 bases and J dropped 3 bases, with 12 bases sitting between them. This CDR3 has 14 amino acids.

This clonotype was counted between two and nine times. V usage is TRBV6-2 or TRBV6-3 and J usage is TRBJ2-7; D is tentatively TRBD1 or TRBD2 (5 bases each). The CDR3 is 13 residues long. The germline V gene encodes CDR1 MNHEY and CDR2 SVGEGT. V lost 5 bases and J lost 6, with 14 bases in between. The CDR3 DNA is TGTGCCAGCAGTATGGGACCGGTCGGCGAGCAGTACTTC. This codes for CASSMGPVGEQYF.

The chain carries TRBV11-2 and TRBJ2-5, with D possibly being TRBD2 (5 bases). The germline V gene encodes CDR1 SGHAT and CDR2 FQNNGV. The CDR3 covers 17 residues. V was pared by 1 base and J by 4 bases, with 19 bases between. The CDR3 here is CASSLVSPVRGPETQYF. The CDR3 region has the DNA TGTGCCAGCAGCTTAGTGTCCCCTGTGAGAGGGCCAGAGACCCAGTACTTC.

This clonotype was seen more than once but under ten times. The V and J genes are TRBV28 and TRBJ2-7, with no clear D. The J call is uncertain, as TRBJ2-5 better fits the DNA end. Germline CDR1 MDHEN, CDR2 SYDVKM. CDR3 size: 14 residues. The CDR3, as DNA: TGTGCCAGCAGTAATACCGGGTCCCAAGAGACCCAGTACTTC. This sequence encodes CASSNTGSQETQYF.

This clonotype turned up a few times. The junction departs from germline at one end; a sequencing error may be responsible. CDR3 sequence: CASSLAGANNEQFF. In DNA, the CDR3 is TGTGCCAGCAGCTTAGCAGGGGCGAACAATGAGCAGTTCTTC. This chain links TRBV5-1 with TRBJ2-1; possibly TRBD1 for D (6 bases). In germline, CDR1 is SGHRS, CDR2 YFSETQ. The CDR3 extends over 14 amino acids.

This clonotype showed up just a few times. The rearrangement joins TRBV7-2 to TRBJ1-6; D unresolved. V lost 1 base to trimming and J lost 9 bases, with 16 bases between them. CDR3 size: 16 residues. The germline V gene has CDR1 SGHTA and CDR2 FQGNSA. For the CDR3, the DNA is TGTGCCAGCAGCTTAGATTGGTTTGTTGGAATTTCACCCCTCCACTTT. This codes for CASSLDWFVGISPLHF.